The 15 T cell receptor beta chains below all came from one sample that was sequenced in a study of regulatory T cells in long-lasting Graves disease. Regarding time point: newly diagnosed GD, antithyroid drugs for less than 3 months. Preparation of the TCR library used RNA extracted from PBMCs. Building of the TCR beta libraries involved iRepertoire HTBI primers and Arm-PCR of CDR3 regions. A single record per CDR3 protein comes from TCRdb applying MiXCR to the multiplex PCR reads. The table records around 460,000 distinct CDR3 sequences, about 14% of them present only once. In addition, the sample was reused for a study of T cells in Graves' hyperthyroidism and ophthalmopathy.

This sample comprised peripheral blood mononuclear cells (PBMCs), obtained at new diagnosis, from a patient treated with antithyroid drugs. Source of these receptors: a woman between 50 and 59 years old with Graves disease.

This clonotype has ten or more counts. The chain carries TRBV6-5 and TRBJ2-1; weak D call: TRBD2 (5 bases). The ends were cut back, 2 bases at V and 4 bases at J, with 9 bases in the middle. The V gene's germline CDR1 is MNHEY and CDR2 SVGAGI. The CDR3 runs to 14 residues. As DNA, the CDR3 is TGTGCCAGCAGTTACGACACTAGATACAATGAGCAGTTCTTC. It specifies CASSYDTRYNEQFF.

This clonotype was detected many times. The chain has TRBV12-3 or TRBV12-4 and TRBJ1-1, with D hard to call. The CDR3 loop spans 15 amino acids. The V and J ends lost 3 bases and 3 bases respectively, with 14 bases between them. Written as DNA, the CDR3 is TGTGCCAGCAGTTTCCGGGAAGGGATGGACACTGAAGCTTTCTTT. This encodes CASSFREGMDTEAFF.

This clonotype was counted only a few times. V is TRBV13 and J is TRBJ2-3, with a weak D call TRBD1 (5 bases). Germline CDR1 is PRHDT and CDR2 is FYEKMQ (reference sequence). Trimming cost V 5 bases and J 2 bases, with 17 bases left between them. The CDR3 covers 16 residues. CDR3 DNA: TGTGCCAGCAGCCCCCCCCAGGGCCCTCACACAGATACGCAGTATTTT. Its translation is CASSPPQGPHTDTQYF.

This clonotype was observed many times. The chain carries TRBV6-5 and TRBJ2-7, with D maybe TRBD2 (5 bases). The CDR3 runs 11 residues. V gave up 2 bases and J gave up 7 bases, with 6 bases separating them. Germline loops: CDR1 MNHEY, CDR2 SVGAGI. CDR3 DNA: TGTGCCAGCAGTTACGGGAGAGAGCAGTACTTC. Its protein is CASSYGREQYF.

This clonotype showed up many times. The chain employs TRBV11-2 and TRBJ1-5; unclear D gene. The V gene lost 0 bases and the J gene lost 6 bases, with 6 bases spanning the gap. Germline V gene data show CDR1 as SGHAT and CDR2 as FQNNGV. The length of the CDR3 is 13 residues. The CDR3, as DNA: TGTGCCAGCAGCTTAGATCTGAGTCAGCCCCAGCATTTT. Its translation is CASSLDLSQPQHF.

On this clonotype: It may be a read error: a sequence one base away is much more abundant. This chain uses TRBV10-3 with TRBJ1-2; possibly TRBD1 for D (5 bases). This CDR3 region has 12 residues. Germline V gene sequence: CDR1 ENHRY, CDR2 SYGVKD. The CDR3 loop is CAVSTGDYGYTF. CDR3 nucleotide sequence: TGTGCCGTCAGTACAGGAGACTATGGCTACACCTTC.

This clonotype was counted a few times. One junction end disagrees with the germline gene, perhaps due to a read error. The chain links TRBV28 to TRBJ1-4; 8 bases map to TRBD1. The CDR3 extends over 14 amino acids. CDR1 is MDHEN, CDR2 SYDVKM, per germline. CDR3 protein: CASSLQGAFEKLVF. DNA for the CDR3: TGTGCCAGCAGTTTACAGGGGGCCTTTGAAAAACTGGTTTTT.

This clonotype occurred a few times. The rearrangement links TRBV7-8 to TRBJ2-7, with D tentatively TRBD1 or TRBD2 (6 bases each). The germline V gene has CDR1 SGHVS and CDR2 FQNEAQ. The CDR3 spans 15 residues. V gave up 1 base and J gave up 3 bases, with 13 bases separating them. CDR3 nucleotide sequence: TGTGCCAGCAGCTTAGTTGGGGGGCTGAACTACGAGCAGTACTTC. Encoded protein: CASSLVGGLNYEQYF. The variable domain in full, completed from reference TRBV7-8 and TRBJ2-7, reads GAGVSQSPRYKVAKRGQDVALRCDPISGHVSLFWYQQALGQGPEFLTYFQNEAQLDKSGLPSDRFFAERPEGSVSTLKIQRTQQEDSAVYLCASSLVGGLNYEQYFGPGTRLTVT.

The rearrangement links TRBV3-1 to TRBJ2-7; 10 bases align to TRBD1. V lost 1 base, J lost 3 bases, and 12 bases stayed unmatched. CDR3 length: 18 residues. In germline, CDR1 is LGHDT, CDR2 YNNKEL (reference sequence). The CDR3 sequence: CASSQGRTGGGSNYEQYF. The CDR3 DNA reads as TGTGCCAGCAGCCAAGGTAGGACAGGGGGAGGGAGCAACTACGAGCAGTACTTC.

The chain has TRBV6-2 or TRBV6-3 and TRBJ2-1; tentative D call: TRBD2 (5 bases). From germline, CDR1 is MNHEY and CDR2 SVGEGT. V lost 5 bases to trimming and J lost 3 bases, with 14 bases between them. The CDR3 covers 15 residues. CDR3 bases: TGTGCCAGCAGTGAAGCCGGGATAGGCTACAATGAGCAGTTCTTC. Its protein is CASSEAGIGYNEQFF.

This clonotype has at least ten counts. The rearrangement uses TRBV28 and TRBJ2-1; 9 bases align to TRBD2. Germline trimming cut 8 bases from V and 9 bases from J; bases unmatched to any gene: 11. The V gene's germline CDR1 is MDHEN and CDR2 SYDVKM. This CDR3 contains 14 residues. This CDR3 reads CASGVPGLALEQFF. The CDR3 nucleotides are TGTGCCAGCGGAGTCCCGGGACTAGCTCTTGAGCAGTTCTTC.

This clonotype was detected many times. This chain joins TRBV27 and TRBJ2-1; 8 bases map to TRBD2. This CDR3 is 17 amino acids long. The germline V gene has CDR1 MNHEY and CDR2 SMNVEV (reference sequence). J was trimmed by 6 bases and V by 1 base; bases with no gene match: 11. CDR3 in amino acids: CASSLYEGTSKGNEQFF. The CDR3 nucleotides are TGTGCCAGCAGTTTATACGAAGGGACTAGTAAGGGCAATGAGCAGTTCTTC.

This chain uses TRBV6-5 with TRBJ2-1; TRBD2 aligns across 8 bases. The germline gives CDR1 MNHEY, CDR2 SVGAGI. The CDR3 consists of 17 residues. With 4 bases clipped from V and 1 base from J, the junction kept 9 bases outside the gene matches. The CDR3 DNA reads TGTGCCAGCAGTTTGGGGGGGACTAGTGAGTCCTACAATGAGCAGTTCTTC. Amino acids: CASSLGGTSESYNEQFF.

This clonotype was found many times. The chain links TRBV6-1 to TRBJ2-7; D gene uncertain. The ends were cut back, 1 base at V and 0 bases at J, with 4 bases in the middle. Germline CDR1 is MNHNS and CDR2 is SASEGT. The length of the CDR3 is 13 residues. The CDR3 DNA reads as TGTGCCAGCAGTGAAGAACGCTCCTACGAGCAGTACTTC. Its translation: CASSEERSYEQYF.

This clonotype was picked up many times. The chain links TRBV11-2 to TRBJ2-3; 7 bases match TRBD2. The germline gives CDR1 SGHAT, CDR2 FQNNGV. The CDR3 is 17 amino acids. The junction had 12 bases not matched to a gene; V was cut back by 1 base and J by 5 bases. DNA of the CDR3: TGTGCCAGCAGCTTAGTAGGCATTGGACTAGGAGGAGATACGCAGTATTTT. Translation gives CASSLVGIGLGGDTQYF.